This passage covers 23 T cell receptor beta chains from one sample sequenced in a study of cytomegalovirus exposure and HLA in healthy donors. In the PCR, 60 Vbeta and 13 Jbeta primers were used. The repertoire was sequenced with immunoSEQ multiplex PCR; TCRdb's copy has only in-frame clones and lacks some. Among some 98,000 clones listed, over 8% were seen once. The sample comprised PBMCs. The receptors shown here come from a man aged 50 to 59 in good health and CMV-seropositive.

The sample holds a few counts of this clone. This CDR3 reads CASSGTATSTDTQYF. For the CDR3, the DNA is TGTGCCAGCAGTGGGACAGCCACTAGCACAGATACGCAGTATTTT. The gene calls are TRBV2 and TRBJ2-3; possibly TRBD1 for D (6 bases). The germline V and J ends were trimmed by 4 bases and 0 bases, with 11 bases remaining between them. The CDR3 sequence is 15 residues long. The V gene's germline CDR1 is SNHLY and CDR2 FYNNEI.

This clone appeared a few times. The gene calls are TRBV19 and TRBJ2-2; the match to TRBD1 covers 9 bases. The CDR3 loop spans 16 amino acids. V was clipped by 1 base and J by 4 bases; unmatched bases: 4. CDR1 is LNHDA and CDR2 is SQIVND in the germline V gene (reference sequence). This CDR3 is CASSIGGTGPTGELFF. CDR3 DNA sequence: TGTGCCAGTAGTATAGGCGGGACAGGGCCCACCGGGGAGCTGTTTTTT.

Only a few counts were recorded for this clone. DNA of the CDR3: TGCGCCAGCAGCCAAGAAACTAGCGGGGAGCAGTACTTC. Translated: CASSQETSGEQYF. V and J are TRBV4-1 and TRBJ2-7; 9 bases match TRBD2. The CDR3 runs 13 residues. The germline V gene has CDR1 MGHRA and CDR2 YSYEKL. V shed 0 bases and J 7 bases; nucleotides not matched to a gene: 1.

J is TRBJ1-1 and V is TRBV19, with D possibly TRBD1 on 6 matching bases. Germline CDR1 LNHDA, CDR2 SQIVND (reference sequence). CDR3 length equals 16 residues. The V gene lost 5 bases and the J gene lost 4 bases, with 20 bases spanning the gap. DNA of the CDR3: TGTGCCAGTAGTTCCGCGGCGGGGAGGGGGATCACTGAAGCTTTCTTT. It specifies CASSSAAGRGITEAFF.

This chain uses TRBV19 with TRBJ2-5; 10 positions match TRBD1. Germline CDR1 is LNHDA and CDR2 is SQIVND (reference sequence). The CDR3 has 16 amino acids. Trimming at V came to 5 bases and at J to 0 bases, leaving 6 bases not matched to a gene. CDR3 bases: TGTGCCAGTAGTCCTAGGACAGGGGGAGACCAAGAGACCCAGTACTTC. It specifies CASSPRTGGDQETQYF.

This clone has a handful of counts. The chain couples TRBV28 to TRBJ2-3, with D unresolved. The CDR3 covers 11 residues. Trimming shortened V by 5 bases and J by 2 bases, and 2 bases separated the two germline ends. Germline loops: CDR1 MDHEN, CDR2 SYDVKM. CDR3 DNA: TGTGCCAGCAGTCACACAGATACGCAGTATTTT. It translates to CASSHTDTQYF.

This clone appeared a few times. J is TRBJ1-4 and V is TRBV6-1; D ambiguous. V shed 8 bases and J shed 3 bases, with 16 bases lying between them. Germline V CDR1 and CDR2: MNHNS, SASEGT. The CDR3 runs 15 residues. The chain's CDR3 is CASRIHTVSNEKLFF. The CDR3 DNA reads as TGTGCCAGCCGGATACATACAGTCTCTAATGAAAAACTGTTTTTT.

The chain is built from TRBV28 and TRBJ2-2; TRBD1 aligns across 8 bases. From germline, CDR1 is MDHEN and CDR2 SYDVKM. The CDR3 length is 16 residues. V shed 10 bases, J shed 0 bases, and the junction held 10 bases outside the gene matches. DNA of the CDR3: TGTGCCACCGTTGCCGGGACAGGCTCGAACACCGGGGAGCTGTTTTTT. Translation: CATVAGTGSNTGELFF.

The V gene is TRBV6-5, the J gene TRBJ2-7, with D tentatively TRBD2 (7 bases). V lost 0 bases, J lost 7 bases, and 13 bases lay in between. Germline V lookup: CDR1 MNHEY, CDR2 SVGAGI. The CDR3 runs 14 residues. This CDR3 reads CASSYSTRGREQYF. As DNA, the CDR3 is TGTGCCAGCAGTTACTCGACGCGGGGGCGAGAGCAGTACTTC.

This chain joins TRBV20-1 and TRBJ1-4; a possible D gene is TRBD1 (5 bases). The CDR3 has 11 residues. V was shortened by 3 bases and J by 13 bases, with 12 bases between the two germline ends. CDR1 is DFQATT and CDR2 is SNEGSKA in the germline V gene (reference sequence). CDR3 loop: CSARKGQGLFF. The CDR3 DNA follows: TGCAGTGCTAGGAAGGGGCAGGGACTGTTTTTT.

This rearrangement joins TRBV25-1 to TRBJ2-7; D is unresolved. In germline, CDR1 is MGHDK, CDR2 SYGVNS. The V end was cut by 3 bases, the J end by 2 bases, with 11 bases between. This CDR3 is 14 amino acids long. CDR3 loop: CASSDSGLTYEQYF. In DNA, the CDR3 is TGTGCCAGCAGTGATTCCGGTCTAACCTACGAGCAGTACTTC.

This clone appeared a few times. The chain joins TRBV28 to TRBJ1-1; the D gene is possibly TRBD1 (5 bases). The CDR3 loop spans 15 amino acids. CDR1 is MDHEN, CDR2 SYDVKM, per germline. Trimming shortened V by 4 bases and J by 0 bases, and 12 bases separated the two germline ends. The CDR3 DNA sequence: TGTGCCAGCAGTTCGCCGACAGTTATGAACACTGAAGCTTTCTTT. Protein: CASSSPTVMNTEAFF.

V is TRBV14 and J is TRBJ2-1; 10 nucleotides line up with TRBD2. Looked up from germline, CDR1 is SGHDN and CDR2 is FVKESK. The ends lost 0 bases at V and 3 bases at J; junction bases unmatched: 8. This CDR3 comprises 18 residues. The CDR3 loop is CASSQDLAGGPLYNEQFF. Here the CDR3 DNA reads TGTGCCAGCAGCCAAGATTTAGCGGGAGGCCCACTCTACAATGAGCAGTTCTTC.

The chain recombines TRBV7-9 with TRBJ2-7, with D perhaps matching TRBD2 (6 bases). V shed 7 bases and J shed 5 bases, with 15 bases lying between them. CDR3 length: 13 amino acids. Germline lookup yields CDR1 SEHNR and CDR2 FQNEAQ (reference sequence). The CDR3 coding sequence is TGTGCCAGCAACGAACTAGCCAGGAACGAGCAGTACTTC. It specifies CASNELARNEQYF.

This chain connects TRBV5-6 to TRBJ2-1; 10 nucleotides match TRBD2. The trim removed 3 bases at V and 10 bases at J, leaving 4 bases unmatched. Germline-derived CDR1 and CDR2 are SGHDT and YYEEEE. The CDR3 runs to 13 residues. CDR3 sequence reads: CASSYLAGEEQFF. The CDR3 nucleotides read TGTGCCAGCAGCTATCTAGCGGGAGAGGAGCAGTTCTTC. Variable domain in full (rest from reference TRBV5-6 and TRBJ2-1): DAGVTQSPTHLIKTRGQQVTLRCSPKSGHDTVSWYQQALGQGPQFIFQYYEEEERQRGNFPDRFSGHQFPNYSSELNVNALLLGDSALYLCASSYLAGEEQFFGPGTRLTVL.

The table lists this clone with a few counts. The V call is TRBV9, the J call TRBJ1-1; perhaps TRBD1 as D (6 bases). The CDR3 has 14 amino acids. Trimming shortened V by 4 bases and J by 5 bases, and 15 bases separated the two germline ends. The germline gives CDR1 SGDLS, CDR2 YYNGEE. The CDR3 sequence is CASSPRQEETEAFF. The CDR3 bases are TGTGCCAGCAGCCCGCGACAGGAGGAGACTGAAGCTTTCTTT.

There are a few counts of this clone. V and J are TRBV29-1 and TRBJ2-3, with D possibly TRBD2 on 6 matching bases. The V end was cut by 4 bases, the J end by 1 base, with 15 bases between. The CDR3 length is 15 residues. Germline V gives CDR1 SQVTM, CDR2 ANQGSEA. In DNA, the CDR3 is TGCAGCGTTGTGGGGCTGACGGGGGGCACAGATACGCAGTATTTT. Its protein is CSVVGLTGGTDTQYF.

This clone was seen a handful of times. V usage is TRBV2 and J usage is TRBJ1-2; a possible D gene is TRBD1 (5 bases). V shed 2 bases and J shed 4 bases, with 23 bases lying between them. This CDR3 is built from 18 residues. Germline V gene data show CDR1 as SNHLY and CDR2 as FYNNEI. As DNA, the CDR3 is TGTGCCAGCAGTGAATACATTCTCCCCGGCAGGGTGGGCTATGGCTACACCTTC. It is translated as CASSEYILPGRVGYGYTF.

The chain employs TRBV6-4 and TRBJ2-1, with D maybe TRBD2 (5 bases). The ends were cut back, 0 bases at V and 0 bases at J, with 6 bases in the middle. This CDR3 is 15 amino acids long. Germline V gene data show CDR1 as MRHNA and CDR2 as SNTAGT. The CDR3 loop is CASSDSSGSYNEQFF. As DNA, the CDR3 is TGTGCCAGCAGTGACTCGAGCGGCTCCTACAATGAGCAGTTCTTC.

The J gene is TRBJ1-4, the V gene TRBV19; the D gene is possibly TRBD1 (6 bases). CDR3 size: 16 residues. Germline loops: CDR1 LNHDA, CDR2 SQIVND (reference sequence). Trimming took 5 bases from V and 5 from J, leaving 18 bases between them. CDR3 DNA sequence: TGTGCCAGTAGTGGCCGACAGGTTGGGTCCAATGAAAAACTGTTTTTT. It translates to CASSGRQVGSNEKLFF.

A few counts support this clone. The chain combines TRBV19 with TRBJ2-6; tentative D call: TRBD1 (7 bases). CDR1 is LNHDA, CDR2 SQIVND, per germline (reference sequence). The V and J ends lost 5 bases and 0 bases respectively, with 14 bases between them. CDR3 length equals 17 residues. This chain's CDR3 is CASSDGRGVSGANVLTF. CDR3 nucleotide sequence: TGTGCCAGTAGTGACGGCAGGGGGGTCTCTGGGGCCAACGTCCTGACTTTC.

This clone was picked up many times. The V call is TRBV19, the J call TRBJ2-7; 9 bases are shared with TRBD2. CDR1 and CDR2 (germline): LNHDA, SQIVND (reference sequence). The CDR3 runs to 14 residues. The trim removed 4 bases at V and 2 bases at J, leaving 3 bases unmatched. Here the CDR3 reads CASSTSGKPYEQYF. As DNA, the CDR3 is TGTGCCAGTAGTACTAGCGGGAAACCCTACGAGCAGTACTTC.

This clone has ten or more counts. The J gene is TRBJ2-7, the V gene TRBV7-6; 7 nucleotides agree with TRBD2. The trim removed 6 bases at V and 3 bases at J, leaving 8 bases unmatched. Germline V gene data show CDR1 as SGHVS and CDR2 as FNYEAQ. The CDR3 covers 14 residues. CDR3 in amino acids: CASSSLADNYEQYF. As DNA, the CDR3 is TGTGCCAGCAGTTCTCTAGCGGATAACTACGAGCAGTACTTC.